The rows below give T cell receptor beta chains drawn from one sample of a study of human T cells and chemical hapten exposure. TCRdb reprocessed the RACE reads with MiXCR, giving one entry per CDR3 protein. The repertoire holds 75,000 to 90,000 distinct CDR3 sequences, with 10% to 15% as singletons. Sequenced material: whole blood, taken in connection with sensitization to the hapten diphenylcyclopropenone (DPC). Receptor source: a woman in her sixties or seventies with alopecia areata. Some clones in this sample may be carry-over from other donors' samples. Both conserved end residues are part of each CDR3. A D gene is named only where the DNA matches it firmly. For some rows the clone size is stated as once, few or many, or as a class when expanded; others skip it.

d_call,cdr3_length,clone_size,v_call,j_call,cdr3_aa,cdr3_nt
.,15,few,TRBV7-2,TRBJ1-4,CASSSRWGGTEKLFF,TGTGCCAGCAGCTCTCGGTGGGGCGGAACTGAAAAACTGTTTTTT
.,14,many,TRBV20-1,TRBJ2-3,CSARWTGRADTQYF,TGCAGTGCTAGATGGACAGGGAGGGCAGATACGCAGTATTTT
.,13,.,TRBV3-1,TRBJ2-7,CASSQSAVNEQYF,TGTGCCAGCAGCCAGTCTGCCGTGAACGAGCAGTACTTC
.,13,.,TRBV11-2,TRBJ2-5,CASSLDRRETQYF,TGTGCCAGCAGCTTAGATCGGCGAGAGACCCAGTACTTC
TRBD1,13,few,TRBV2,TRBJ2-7,CASNRGQTYEQYF,TGTGCCAGCAACAGGGGGCAGACCTACGAGCAGTACTTC
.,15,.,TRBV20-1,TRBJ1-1,CSARDSRGGDTEAFF,TGCAGTGCTAGAGATTCCCGGGGAGGGGACACTGAAGCTTTCTTT
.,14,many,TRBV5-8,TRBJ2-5,CASRYTGSGETQYF,TGTGCCAGCAGGTATACAGGGTCGGGAGAGACCCAGTACTTC
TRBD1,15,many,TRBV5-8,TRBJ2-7,CASSLEGTGGYEQYF,TGTGCCAGCAGCCTGGAAGGGACAGGGGGCTACGAGCAGTACTTC
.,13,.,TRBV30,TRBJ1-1,CAWSVQEDTEAFF,TGTGCCTGGAGTGTACAAGAGGACACTGAAGCTTTCTTT
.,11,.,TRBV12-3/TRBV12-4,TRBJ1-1,CATSPSSKAFF,TGTGCCACCAGTCCCAGTAGCAAAGCTTTCTTT
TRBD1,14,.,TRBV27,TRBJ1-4,CASSLRQGNEKLFF,TGTGCCAGCAGTTTAAGACAGGGGAATGAAAAACTGTTTTTT
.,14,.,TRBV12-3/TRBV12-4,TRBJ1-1,CASSFPWMNTEAFF,TGTGCCAGCAGTTTCCCCTGGATGAACACTGAAGCTTTCTTT
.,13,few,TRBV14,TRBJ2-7,CASSQDRYGEQYF,TGTGCCAGCAGCCAAGATAGGTACGGGGAGCAGTACTTC
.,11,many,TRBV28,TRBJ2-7,CASSSYYEQYF,TGTGCCAGCAGTTCCTACTACGAGCAGTACTTC
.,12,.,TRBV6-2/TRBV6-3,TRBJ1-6,CASSYGGSPLHF,TGTGCCAGCAGTTATGGGGGTTCACCCCTCCACTTT
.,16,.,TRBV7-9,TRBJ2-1,CASSSGPLVRINEQFF,TGTGCCAGCAGCTCGGGACCGCTAGTAAGAATCAATGAGCAGTTCTTC
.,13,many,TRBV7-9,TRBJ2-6,CASSRWGANVLTF,TGTGCCAGCAGCCGATGGGGGGCCAACGTCCTGACTTTC
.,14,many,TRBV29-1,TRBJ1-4,CSVPLQERGEKLFF,TGCAGCGTGCCCCTTCAGGAAAGAGGAGAAAAACTGTTTTTT
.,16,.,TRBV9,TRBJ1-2,CASSFASDSTNYGYTF,TGTGCCAGCAGCTTCGCTTCTGACAGCACAAACTATGGCTACACCTTC
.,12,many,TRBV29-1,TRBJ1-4,CSVAGPDEKLFF,TGCAGCGTTGCAGGACCGGATGAAAAACTGTTTTTT